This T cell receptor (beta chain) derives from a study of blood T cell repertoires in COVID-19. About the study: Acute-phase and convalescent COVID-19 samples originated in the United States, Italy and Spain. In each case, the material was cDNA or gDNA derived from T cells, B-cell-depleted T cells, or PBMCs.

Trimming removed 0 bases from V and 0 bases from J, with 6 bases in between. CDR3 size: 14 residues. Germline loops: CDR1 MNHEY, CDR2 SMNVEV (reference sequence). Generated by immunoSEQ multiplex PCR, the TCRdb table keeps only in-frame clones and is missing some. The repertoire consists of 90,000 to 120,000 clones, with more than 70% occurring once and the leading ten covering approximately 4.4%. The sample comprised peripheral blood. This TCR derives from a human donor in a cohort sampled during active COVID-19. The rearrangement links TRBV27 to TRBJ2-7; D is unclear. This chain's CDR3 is CASSLSVRSYEQYF. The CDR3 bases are TGTGCCAGCAGTTTATCCGTTCGCTCCTACGAGCAGTACTTC.